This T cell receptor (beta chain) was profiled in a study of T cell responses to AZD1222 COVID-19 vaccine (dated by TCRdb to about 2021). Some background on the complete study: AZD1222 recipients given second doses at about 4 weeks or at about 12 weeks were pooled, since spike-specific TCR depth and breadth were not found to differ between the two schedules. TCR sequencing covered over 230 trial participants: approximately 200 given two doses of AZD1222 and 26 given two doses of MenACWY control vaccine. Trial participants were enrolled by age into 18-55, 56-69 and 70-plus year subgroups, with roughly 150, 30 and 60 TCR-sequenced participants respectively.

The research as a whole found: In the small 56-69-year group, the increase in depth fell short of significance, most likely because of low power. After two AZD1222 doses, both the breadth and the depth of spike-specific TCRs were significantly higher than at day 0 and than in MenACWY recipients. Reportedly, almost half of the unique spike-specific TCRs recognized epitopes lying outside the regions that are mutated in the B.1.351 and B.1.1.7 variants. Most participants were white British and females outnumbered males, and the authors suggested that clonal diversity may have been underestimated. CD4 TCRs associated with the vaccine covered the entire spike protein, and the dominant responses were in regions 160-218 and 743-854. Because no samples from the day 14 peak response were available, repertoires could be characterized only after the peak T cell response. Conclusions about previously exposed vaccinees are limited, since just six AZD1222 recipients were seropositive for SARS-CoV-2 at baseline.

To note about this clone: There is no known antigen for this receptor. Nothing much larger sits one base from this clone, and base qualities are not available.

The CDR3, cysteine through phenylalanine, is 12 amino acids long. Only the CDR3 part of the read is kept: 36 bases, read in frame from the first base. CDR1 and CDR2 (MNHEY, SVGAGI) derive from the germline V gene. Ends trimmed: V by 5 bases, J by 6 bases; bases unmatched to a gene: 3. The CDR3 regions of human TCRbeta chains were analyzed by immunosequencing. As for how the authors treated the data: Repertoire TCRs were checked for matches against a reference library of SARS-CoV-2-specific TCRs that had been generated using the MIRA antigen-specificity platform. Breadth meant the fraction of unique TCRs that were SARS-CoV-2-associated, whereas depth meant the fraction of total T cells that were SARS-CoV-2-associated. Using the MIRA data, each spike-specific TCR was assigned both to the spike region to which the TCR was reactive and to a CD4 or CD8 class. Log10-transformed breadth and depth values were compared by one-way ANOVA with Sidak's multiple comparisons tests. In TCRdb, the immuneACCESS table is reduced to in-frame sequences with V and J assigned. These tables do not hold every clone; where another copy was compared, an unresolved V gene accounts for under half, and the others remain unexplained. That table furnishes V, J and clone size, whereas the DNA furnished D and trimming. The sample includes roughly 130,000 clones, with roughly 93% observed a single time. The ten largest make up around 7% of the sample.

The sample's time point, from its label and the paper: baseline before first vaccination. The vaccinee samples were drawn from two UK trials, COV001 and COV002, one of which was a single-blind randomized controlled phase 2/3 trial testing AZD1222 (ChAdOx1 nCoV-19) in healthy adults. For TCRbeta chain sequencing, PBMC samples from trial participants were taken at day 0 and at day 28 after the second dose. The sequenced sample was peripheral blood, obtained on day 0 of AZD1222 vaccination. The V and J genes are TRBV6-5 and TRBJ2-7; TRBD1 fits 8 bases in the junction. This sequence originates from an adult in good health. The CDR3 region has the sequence CASSRDRGEQYF. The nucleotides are TGTGCCAGCAGTCGAGACAGGGGCGAGCAGTACTTC.